This TCR beta chain was captured in a study of spatial heterogeneity in lung cancer. Each CDR3 protein gets one entry after TCRdb re-called the 5' RACE reads with MiXCR. The sample lists some 6,000 distinct CDR3 sequences, approximately 6.3% occurring once. This clonotype was recorded many times. What it binds is not known. The V and J ends lost 2 bases and 1 base respectively, with 11 bases between them. Germline lookup yields CDR1 SGHTA and CDR2 FQGNSA. There are 15 residues in the CDR3. Noted time point: sample taken at primary tumor resection. Samples came from roughly 72 TRACERx patients with untreated early-stage lung cancer. Tumor, nontumor lung or frozen PBMC supplied whole RNA that was sequenced unsorted. Broader study findings: As ubiquitous and regional nonsynonymous mutations varied, counts of ubiquitous and regional expanded TCRs tracked them, respectively. Alpha and beta chain coverage of tumor T cells was estimated at about 7.3% and 13%, respectively. Tumor mutation counts were tracked by expanded intratumoral alpha and beta TCR counts.

The receptor comes from a male donor with early-stage non-small cell lung cancer. The rearrangement joins TRBV7-2 to TRBJ2-5; D is possibly TRBD1 (6 bases). The sample here was lung tumor tissue, taken at surgery. The CDR3 sequence is CASSLLRTAQETQYF. The DNA for the CDR3 is TGTGCCAGCAGCTTACTTCGGACAGCCCAAGAGACCCAGTACTTC.